These 4 T cell receptor beta chains were sequenced from one sample in a study of spatial heterogeneity in lung cancer. The time point here: sample taken at primary tumor resection. Unsorted whole RNA from tumor, nontumor lung or frozen PBMC underwent sequencing. A single record per CDR3 protein comes from TCRdb applying MiXCR to the 5' RACE reads. The sample lists tens of thousands of distinct CDR3 sequences, 15% to 25% occurring once. Sequencing was performed on PBMCs, taken at surgery. These TCRs come from a male donor with early-stage non-small cell lung cancer.

The chain combines TRBV5-1 with TRBJ2-7; the match to TRBD2 covers 7 bases. The CDR3 covers 16 residues. In germline, CDR1 is SGHRS, CDR2 YFSETQ. The V segment lost 0 bases and the J segment 0 bases; nucleotides outside the gene matches: 6. In nucleotides, the CDR3 is TGCGCCAGCAGCTTGGAAAGTCGGGACTACTCCTACGAGCAGTACTTC. This codes for CASSLESRDYSYEQYF.

This clonotype came up a few times. The chain is built from TRBV24-1 and TRBJ1-4, with D possibly being TRBD1 (5 bases). CDR1 KGHDR and CDR2 SFDVKD come from the germline V gene. The CDR3 is 13 residues long. V gave up 12 bases and J gave up 3 bases, with 13 bases separating them. The CDR3: CASQGLANEKLFF. CDR3 coding DNA: TGTGCCTCGCAGGGCTTGGCTAATGAAAAACTGTTTTTT.

This clonotype was picked up a small number of times. Here the CDR3 reads CASIRLAGANTGELFF. As DNA, the CDR3 is TGTGCCAGCATCCGCCTAGCGGGGGCGAACACCGGGGAGCTGTTTTTT. The chain employs TRBV2 and TRBJ2-2; 10 bases are shared with TRBD2. Trimming removed 7 bases from V and 0 bases from J; junction bases left unmatched: 5. The V gene's germline CDR1 is SNHLY and CDR2 FYNNEI. The CDR3 runs to 16 residues.

This clonotype was seen repeatedly, ten times or more. This chain connects TRBV6-2 or TRBV6-3 to TRBJ1-2, with a weak D call TRBD1 (5 bases). The CDR3 totals 14 residues. Germline CDR1 is MNHEY and CDR2 is SVGEGT. The V end lost 6 bases, the J end lost 8 bases, and 19 bases lay between the germline ends. For the CDR3, the DNA is TGTGCCAGCAGACAGGACGGCTCTTCCATCGGCTACACCTTC. This sequence encodes CASRQDGSSIGYTF.